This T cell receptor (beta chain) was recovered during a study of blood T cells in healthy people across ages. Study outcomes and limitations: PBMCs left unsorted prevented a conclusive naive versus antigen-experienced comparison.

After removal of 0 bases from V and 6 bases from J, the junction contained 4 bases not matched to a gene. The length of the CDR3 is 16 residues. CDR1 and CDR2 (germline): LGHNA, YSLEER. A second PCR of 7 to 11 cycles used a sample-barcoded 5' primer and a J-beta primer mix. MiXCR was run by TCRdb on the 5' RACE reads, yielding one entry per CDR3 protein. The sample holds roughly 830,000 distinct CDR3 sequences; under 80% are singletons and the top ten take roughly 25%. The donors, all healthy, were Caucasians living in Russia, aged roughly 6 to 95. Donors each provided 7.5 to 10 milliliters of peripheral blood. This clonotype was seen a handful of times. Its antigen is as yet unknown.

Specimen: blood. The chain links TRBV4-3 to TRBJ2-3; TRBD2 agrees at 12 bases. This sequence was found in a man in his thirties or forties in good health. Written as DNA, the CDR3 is TGCGCCAGCAGCCAAGATCTAGCGGGGGGGCTTGATACGCAGTATTTT. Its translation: CASSQDLAGGLDTQYF.